A single sample gave rise to the 27 T cell receptor beta chains below, sequenced in a study of beta chain features in type 1 diabetes. Every bit of the isolated RNA underwent reverse transcription, so sequencing read expressed TCRB transcripts. This table comes from immunoSEQ multiplex PCR, and its TCRdb copy is limited to in-frame clones, with some not included. Of hundreds of thousands of clones listed, 30% were seen once; the top ten hold about 0.06%. The sample consisted of naive CD4+ T cells from blood. Receptors were obtained from a man in his late teens or twenties in good health.

J is TRBJ2-5 and V is TRBV19, with 7 bases lining up with TRBD2. Germline V gives CDR1 LNHDA, CDR2 SQIVND (reference sequence). Losses at the gene ends were 6 bases for V and 4 bases for J; bases not matched to a gene: 5. The CDR3 runs 13 residues. The CDR3 loop is CASRRERRETQYF. The CDR3 DNA reads TGTGCCAGTAGGCGGGAGCGGCGAGAGACCCAGTACTTC.

This rearrangement joins TRBV2 to TRBJ2-1, with D perhaps given as TRBD1 or TRBD2 (5 bases each). Germline CDR1 is SNHLY and CDR2 is FYNNEI. Trimming took off 6 bases at V and 12 bases at J, with 18 bases between the two ends. The CDR3 spans 13 residues. In nucleotides, the CDR3 is TGTGCCAGCAGCCCAGAGGGTGGGGCTACGCAGTTCTTC. Amino acid sequence: CASSPEGGATQFF.

There are a few counts of this clone. The CDR3 bases are TGTGCCTGGAGTGTACCCCGGACAGTGACCCACGAGCAGTACTTC. Translation gives CAWSVPRTVTHEQYF. The rearrangement links TRBV30 to TRBJ2-7; a possible D gene is TRBD1 (6 bases). CDR1 GTSNPN and CDR2 SVGIG come from the germline V gene (reference sequence). Trimming took off 0 bases at V and 5 bases at J, with 17 bases between the two ends. The CDR3 has 15 amino acids. Using reference TRBV30 and TRBJ2-7 for the parts outside the CDR3, the full variable domain is SQTIHQWPATLVQPVGSPLSLECTVEGTSNPNLYWYRQAAGRGLQLLFYSVGIGQISSEVPQNLSASRPQDRQFILSSKKLLLSDSGFYLCAWSVPRTVTHEQYFGPGTRLTVT.

This clone was observed a few times. This sequence joins TRBV13 and TRBJ2-7; 9 nucleotides agree with TRBD2. CDR1 is PRHDT, CDR2 FYEKMQ, per germline (reference sequence). The length of the CDR3 is 15 residues. V lost 5 bases and J lost 4; bases outside the gene matches: 9. CDR3 DNA: TGTGCCAGCAGCCGAGTTAGCGGGAGATGGTACGAGCAGTACTTC. This gives the protein CASSRVSGRWYEQYF.

The genes are TRBV7-9 and TRBJ2-7; perhaps TRBD2 as D (5 bases). Trimming removed 5 bases from V and 2 bases from J, with 13 bases in between. Germline V gene lookup returns CDR1 SEHNR and CDR2 FQNEAQ (reference sequence). CDR3 size: 14 residues. The CDR3 DNA is TGTGCCAGCAGCCCATTTAGCGAGGCCTACGAGCAGTACTTC. Translating it yields CASSPFSEAYEQYF.

The gene calls are TRBV18 and TRBJ1-1; possibly TRBD1 for D (6 bases). This CDR3 comprises 14 residues. V lost 3 bases to trimming and J lost 5 bases, with 13 bases between them. Looked up from germline, CDR1 is KGHSH and CDR2 is LQKENI. The CDR3 nucleotides are TGTGCCAGCTCACCGGGCAGGGGTACGACTGAAGCTTTCTTT. It translates to CASSPGRGTTEAFF. Using reference TRBV18 and TRBJ1-1 for the parts outside the CDR3, the full variable domain is NAGVMQNPRHLVRRRGQEARLRCSPMKGHSHVYWYRQLPEEGLKFMVYLQKENIIDESGMPKERFSAEFPKEGPSILRIQQVVRGDSAAYFCASSPGRGTTEAFFGQGTRLTVV.

This clone was seen more than once but under ten times. The chain employs TRBV30 and TRBJ2-7; D not certain. This CDR3 is built from 12 residues. The V gene lost 0 bases and the J gene lost 6 bases, with 9 bases spanning the gap. Germline V gene lookup returns CDR1 GTSNPN and CDR2 SVGIG (reference sequence). The DNA of the CDR3 is TGTGCCTGGAGTGTTGCTGCCGGCGAGCAGTACTTC. The encoded protein is CAWSVAAGEQYF.

This sequence joins TRBV9 and TRBJ1-5; unclear D gene. Germline CDR1 and CDR2: SGDLS and YYNGEE. The ends were cut back, 4 bases at V and 3 bases at J, with 8 bases in the middle. This CDR3 is built from 13 residues. CDR3 amino acids: CASSPMDNQPQHF. The CDR3, as DNA: TGTGCCAGCAGCCCGATGGACAATCAGCCCCAGCATTTT.

The rearrangement uses TRBV4-2 and TRBJ2-5; 8 nucleotides line up with TRBD2. CDR3 length: 17 amino acids. V lost 3 bases to trimming and J lost 4 bases; unmatched junction nucleotides: 13. CDR1 LGHNA and CDR2 YNFKEQ come from the germline V gene. The CDR3: CASSQGGFAGGVETQYF. CDR3 DNA sequence: TGTGCCAGCAGCCAGGGTGGTTTTGCGGGAGGCGTAGAGACCCAGTACTTC.

This clone was counted only a few times. The chain carries TRBV28 and TRBJ2-1, with D perhaps matching TRBD1 or TRBD2 (5 bases each). Trimming shortened V by 3 bases and J by 9 bases, and 9 bases separated the two germline ends. The CDR3 extends over 12 amino acids. The germline V gene encodes CDR1 MDHEN and CDR2 SYDVKM. This CDR3 is CASSFEGLEQFF. The CDR3 region has the DNA TGTGCCAGCAGTTTCGAGGGGCTTGAGCAGTTCTTC. Full variable domain (remainder filled in from reference TRBV28 and TRBJ2-1): DVKVTQSSRYLVKRTGEKVFLECVQDMDHENMFWYRQDPGLGLRLIYFSYDVKMKEKGDIPEGYSVSREKKERFSLILESASTNQTSMYLCASSFEGLEQFFGPGTRLTVL.

This clone was picked up a small number of times. J is TRBJ2-6 and V is TRBV29-1, with D hard to call. The V end lost 8 bases, the J end lost 0 bases, and 8 bases lay between the germline ends. Looked up from germline, CDR1 is SQVTM and CDR2 is ANQGSEA. The CDR3 length is 13 residues. The DNA of the CDR3 is TGCAGCTCTAGGGTCTCTGGGGCCAACGTCCTGACTTTC. Translation: CSSRVSGANVLTF. Based on the CDR3 plus reference TRBV29-1 and TRBJ2-6, the full variable domain is SAVISQKPSRDICQRGTSLTIQCQVDSQVTMMFWYRQQPGQSLTLIATANQGSEATYESGFVIDKFPISRPNLTFSTLTVSNMSPEDSSIYLCSSRVSGANVLTFGAGSRLTVL.

The sample holds a few counts of this clone. The gene calls are TRBV12-5 and TRBJ2-1, with no clear D. Germline assignment: CDR1 LGHNT and CDR2 FRNRAP. V was pared by 6 bases and J by 5 bases, with 11 bases between. The length of the CDR3 is 13 residues. CDR3 region: CASGRGRDNEQFF. As DNA, the CDR3 is TGTGCTAGTGGCCGCGGACGGGACAATGAGCAGTTCTTC.

The chain combines TRBV19 with TRBJ2-2, with unresolved D. This CDR3 region has 13 residues. In germline, CDR1 is LNHDA, CDR2 SQIVND (reference sequence). V was cut by 2 bases and J by 7 bases, with 8 bases left in between. CDR3 residues: CASSITLGGELFF. The DNA of the CDR3 is TGTGCCAGTAGTATAACATTAGGCGGGGAGCTGTTTTTT. The full variable domain, in which reference TRBV19 and TRBJ2-2 provide the parts outside the CDR3, is DGGITQSPKYLFRKEGQNVTLSCEQNLNHDAMYWYRQDPGQGLRLIYYSQIVNDFQKGDIAEGYSVSREKKESFPLTVTSAQKNPTAFYLCASSITLGGELFFGEGSRLTVL.

In its sample, this clone was seen a few times. The chain is built from TRBV29-1 and TRBJ2-2; D ambiguous. Per germline, CDR1 SQVTM and CDR2 ANQGSEA. This CDR3 region has 12 residues. The V end lost 1 base, the J end lost 9 bases, and 9 bases lay between the germline ends. CDR3 sequence: CSVEAPTRELFF. The CDR3 DNA is TGCAGCGTTGAAGCACCTACCAGGGAGCTGTTTTTT.

The gene calls are TRBV20-1 and TRBJ2-3; no reliable D call. This CDR3 spans 11 amino acids. From germline, CDR1 is DFQATT and CDR2 SNEGSKA (reference sequence). V lost 3 bases and J lost 4, with 5 bases in between. DNA for the CDR3: TGCAGTGCTAGCACGTCAGATACGCAGTATTTT. It is translated as CSASTSDTQYF.

This clone was found a few times. V and J are TRBV7-8 and TRBJ2-4; D uncertain. V gave up 6 bases and J gave up 2 bases, with 17 bases separating them. Germline V lookup: CDR1 SGHVS, CDR2 FQNEAQ. CDR3 size: 16 residues. The CDR3 DNA reads as TGTGCCAGCAGTCACCTCCCGGGCGTGTCCAAAAACATTCAGTACTTC. As protein: CASSHLPGVSKNIQYF.

This sequence joins TRBV7-9 and TRBJ2-1; unclear D gene. Deletions cut 1 base from V and 7 bases from J, with 17 bases between. This CDR3 contains 16 residues. In germline, CDR1 is SEHNR, CDR2 FQNEAQ (reference sequence). The CDR3 reads CASSLDYLPTRNEQFF. CDR3 DNA sequence: TGTGCCAGCAGCTTAGATTACTTACCTACACGGAATGAGCAGTTCTTC.

The V gene is TRBV29-1, the J gene TRBJ2-7, with 9 bases that match TRBD1. The CDR3 totals 12 residues. Looked up from germline, CDR1 is SQVTM and CDR2 is ANQGSEA. Trimming cost V 6 bases and J 10 bases; bases outside gene matches: 10. The CDR3 loop reads CSVVGQGPHQYF. CDR3 nucleotides: TGCAGCGTCGTGGGACAGGGACCCCATCAGTACTTC.

This chain links TRBV30 with TRBJ1-2; the match to TRBD1 covers 7 bases. The CDR3 has 13 residues. CDR1 and CDR2 (germline): GTSNPN, SVGIG (reference sequence). V trimming: 1 base; J trimming: 7 bases; junction bases outside the gene matches: 6. The CDR3: CAWSEDRVGGYTF. CDR3 nucleotide sequence: TGTGCCTGGAGTGAAGACAGGGTCGGTGGCTACACCTTC. The full variable domain, its missing parts supplied by reference TRBV30 and TRBJ1-2, is SQTIHQWPATLVQPVGSPLSLECTVEGTSNPNLYWYRQAAGRGLQLLFYSVGIGQISSEVPQNLSASRPQDRQFILSSKKLLLSDSGFYLCAWSEDRVGGYTFGSGTRLTVV.

This clone was seen only a few times. The V and J genes are TRBV9 and TRBJ2-1, with a weak D call TRBD1 (6 bases). This CDR3 has 13 amino acids. Per germline, CDR1 SGDLS and CDR2 YYNGEE. Trimming stripped 0 bases from V and 10 bases from J, with 11 bases between. The CDR3 coding sequence is TGTGCCAGCAGCGTAGTAACAGGGCAAGAGCAGTTCTTC. As protein: CASSVVTGQEQFF.

J is TRBJ1-4 and V is TRBV19; TRBD1 aligns across 8 bases. Germline CDR1 is LNHDA and CDR2 is SQIVND (reference sequence). The junction had 5 bases not matched to a gene; V was cut back by 6 bases and J by 8 bases. The CDR3 runs to 13 residues. The CDR3 coding sequence is TGTGCCAGTAGAGACAGGGGAAGCGAAAAACTGTTTTTT. Encoded protein: CASRDRGSEKLFF. Combining the CDR3 with reference TRBV19 and TRBJ1-4 gives the whole variable domain DGGITQSPKYLFRKEGQNVTLSCEQNLNHDAMYWYRQDPGQGLRLIYYSQIVNDFQKGDIAEGYSVSREKKESFPLTVTSAQKNPTAFYLCASRDRGSEKLFFGSGTQLSVL.

This clone was picked up a small number of times. The DNA of the CDR3 is TGTGCCAGCAGCTTAGGTTCTTCCGGGGCGCCGAGCACAGATACGCAGTATTTT. It translates to CASSLGSSGAPSTDTQYF. The chain couples TRBV7-9 to TRBJ2-3; D possibly matches TRBD1 or TRBD2 (5 bases each). Per the germline V gene, CDR1 is SEHNR and CDR2 is FQNEAQ (reference sequence). The V and J ends lost 1 base and 0 bases respectively, with 17 bases between them. There are 18 residues in the CDR3. Drawing the rest from reference TRBV7-9 and TRBJ2-3, the complete variable domain is DTGVSQNPRHKITKRGQNVTFRCDPISEHNRLYWYRQTLGQGPEFLTYFQNEAQLEKSRLLSDRFSAERPKGSFSTLEIQRTEQGDSAMYLCASSLGSSGAPSTDTQYFGPGTRLTVL.

The chain links TRBV27 to TRBJ2-5; 9 bases match TRBD1. CDR1 and CDR2 (germline): MNHEY, SMNVEV (reference sequence). J gave up 9 bases and V 6 bases, and 17 bases lay outside the gene matches. This CDR3 is built from 16 residues. For the CDR3, the DNA is TGTGCCAGCAGGAAGACAGGGGGGCGGGGTGGTGTGGCCCAGTACTTC. Residues: CASRKTGGRGGVAQYF.

The chain is built from TRBV30 and TRBJ2-2; 8 nucleotides line up with TRBD2. Trimming took 8 bases from V and 5 from J; bases not matched to a gene: 10. Germline loops: CDR1 GTSNPN, CDR2 SVGIG (reference sequence). There are 14 residues in the CDR3. This chain's CDR3 is CARAGTRRTGELFF. Written as DNA, the CDR3 is TGTGCCCGGGCCGGGACTAGAAGGACCGGGGAGCTGTTTTTT.

This CDR3 is CASSLAGPLTSEQFF. The DNA of the CDR3 is TGCGCCAGCAGCTTGGCCGGACCCCTCACTAGTGAGCAGTTCTTC. J is TRBJ2-1 and V is TRBV5-1; tentatively, D is TRBD2 (5 bases). Germline lookup yields CDR1 SGHRS and CDR2 YFSETQ. The V end was cut by 0 bases, the J end by 9 bases, with 16 bases between. The CDR3 contains 15 residues.

V gene TRBV30 combines with J gene TRBJ2-2; D is undetermined. CDR3 length: 12 amino acids. V was trimmed by 2 bases and J by 7 bases, leaving 8 bases between them. Germline CDR1 reads GTSNPN; CDR2 reads SVGIG (reference sequence). CDR3 protein: CAWSLRVGELFF. As DNA, the CDR3 is TGTGCCTGGAGTCTTAGGGTCGGGGAGCTGTTTTTT. The full variable domain, its missing parts supplied by reference TRBV30 and TRBJ2-2, is SQTIHQWPATLVQPVGSPLSLECTVEGTSNPNLYWYRQAAGRGLQLLFYSVGIGQISSEVPQNLSASRPQDRQFILSSKKLLLSDSGFYLCAWSLRVGELFFGEGSRLTVL.

As to this clone: This same CDR3 is encoded by further DNA sequences in the sample. The chain links TRBV6-6 to TRBJ2-7; the match to TRBD2 covers 8 bases. The V and J ends lost 2 bases and 3 bases, in that order; junction bases with no gene match: 3. Germline V gives CDR1 MNHNY, CDR2 SVGAGI (reference sequence). The CDR3 length is 14 residues. CDR3 in amino acids: CASSYQRGLYEQYF. Written as DNA, the CDR3 is TGTGCCAGCAGTTACCAGCGGGGGCTCTACGAGCAGTACTTC.